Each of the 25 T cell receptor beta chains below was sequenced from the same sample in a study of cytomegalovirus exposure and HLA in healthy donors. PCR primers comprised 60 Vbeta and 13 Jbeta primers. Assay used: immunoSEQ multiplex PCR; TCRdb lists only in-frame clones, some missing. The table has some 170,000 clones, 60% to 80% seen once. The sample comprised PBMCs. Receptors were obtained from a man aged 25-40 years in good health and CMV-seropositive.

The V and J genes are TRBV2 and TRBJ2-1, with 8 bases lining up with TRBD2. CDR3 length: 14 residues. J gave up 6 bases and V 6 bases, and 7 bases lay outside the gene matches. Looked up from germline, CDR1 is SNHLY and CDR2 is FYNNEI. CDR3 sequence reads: CASRRTSSSNEQFF. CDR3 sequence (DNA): TGTGCCAGCAGGAGGACTAGCTCGAGCAATGAGCAGTTCTTC.

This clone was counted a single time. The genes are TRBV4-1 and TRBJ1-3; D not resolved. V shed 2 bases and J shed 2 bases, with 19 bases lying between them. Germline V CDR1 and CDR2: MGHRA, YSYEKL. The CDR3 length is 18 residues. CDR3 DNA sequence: TGCGCCAGCAGCCAACAATACTCACTCCCCGTCCCTGGAAACACCATATATTTT. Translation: CASSQQYSLPVPGNTIYF.

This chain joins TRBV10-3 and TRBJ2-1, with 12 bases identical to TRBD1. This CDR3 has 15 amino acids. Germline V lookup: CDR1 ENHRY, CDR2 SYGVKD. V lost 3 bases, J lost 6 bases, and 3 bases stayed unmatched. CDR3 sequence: CAISEGTGGGNEQFF. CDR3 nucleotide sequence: TGTGCCATCAGTGAAGGGACAGGGGGCGGCAATGAGCAGTTCTTC.

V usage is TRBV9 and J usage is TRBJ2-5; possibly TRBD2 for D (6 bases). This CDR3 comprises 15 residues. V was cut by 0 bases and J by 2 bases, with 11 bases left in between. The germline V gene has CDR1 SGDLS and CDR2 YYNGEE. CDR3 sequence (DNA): TGTGCCAGCAGCGTAGGCGGGGCAGAACAAGAGACCCAGTACTTC. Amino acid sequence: CASSVGGAEQETQYF.

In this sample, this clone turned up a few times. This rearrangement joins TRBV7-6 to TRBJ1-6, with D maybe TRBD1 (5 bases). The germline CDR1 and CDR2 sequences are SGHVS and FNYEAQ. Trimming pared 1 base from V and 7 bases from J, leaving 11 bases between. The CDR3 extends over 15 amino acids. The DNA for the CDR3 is TGTGCCAGCAGCTTAGGTGGGGCGGCGAATTCACCCCTCCACTTT. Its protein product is CASSLGGAANSPLHF.

The CDR3 coding sequence is TGTGCCAGCAGTTTAAGGCCGGGACTAGCGGGGGGGACGCAGTATTTT. Translated, it gives CASSLRPGLAGGTQYF. The chain links TRBV28 to TRBJ2-3; 16 bases agree with TRBD2. Germline CDR1 reads MDHEN; CDR2 reads SYDVKM. CDR3 length: 16 amino acids. V lost 2 bases, J lost 9 bases, and 5 bases stayed unmatched.

This CDR3 is CASRRIGTGLTGELFF. CDR3 nucleotide sequence: TGTGCCAGCAGACGTATCGGGACAGGGCTCACCGGGGAGCTGTTTTTT. This rearrangement joins TRBV28 to TRBJ2-2, with 9 bases that match TRBD1. The CDR3 runs to 16 residues. The junction had 9 bases not matched to a gene; V was cut back by 6 bases and J by 4 bases. Per germline, CDR1 MDHEN and CDR2 SYDVKM. Full variable domain (remainder filled in from reference TRBV28 and TRBJ2-2): DVKVTQSSRYLVKRTGEKVFLECVQDMDHENMFWYRQDPGLGLRLIYFSYDVKMKEKGDIPEGYSVSREKKERFSLILESASTNQTSMYLCASRRIGTGLTGELFFGEGSRLTVL.

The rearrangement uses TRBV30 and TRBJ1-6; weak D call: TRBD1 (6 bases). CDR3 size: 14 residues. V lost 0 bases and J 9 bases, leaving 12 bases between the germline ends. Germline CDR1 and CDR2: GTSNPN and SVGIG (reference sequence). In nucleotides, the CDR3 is TGTGCCTGGAGTGTTGGACAGTACCCTTCACCCCTCCACTTT. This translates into CAWSVGQYPSPLHF.

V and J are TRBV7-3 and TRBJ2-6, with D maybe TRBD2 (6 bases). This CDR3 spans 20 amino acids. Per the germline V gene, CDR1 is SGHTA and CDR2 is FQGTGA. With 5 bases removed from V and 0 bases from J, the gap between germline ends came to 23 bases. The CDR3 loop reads CASSPLPGPETSSGANVLTF. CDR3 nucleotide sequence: TGTGCCAGCAGCCCCCTACCAGGGCCAGAGACTAGCTCTGGGGCCAACGTCCTGACTTTC.

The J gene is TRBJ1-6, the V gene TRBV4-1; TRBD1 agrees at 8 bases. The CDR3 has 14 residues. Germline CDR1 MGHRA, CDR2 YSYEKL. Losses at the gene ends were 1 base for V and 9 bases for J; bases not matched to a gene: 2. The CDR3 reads CASSQGQGSSPLHF. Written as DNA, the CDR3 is TGCGCCAGCAGCCAAGGACAGGGGAGTTCACCCCTCCACTTT.

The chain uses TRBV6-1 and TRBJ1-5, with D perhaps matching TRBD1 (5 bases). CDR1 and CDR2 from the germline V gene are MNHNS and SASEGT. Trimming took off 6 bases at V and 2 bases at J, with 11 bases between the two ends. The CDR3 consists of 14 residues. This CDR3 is CASRFRVRNQPQHF. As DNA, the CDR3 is TGTGCCAGCAGGTTCAGGGTGCGCAATCAGCCCCAGCATTTT.

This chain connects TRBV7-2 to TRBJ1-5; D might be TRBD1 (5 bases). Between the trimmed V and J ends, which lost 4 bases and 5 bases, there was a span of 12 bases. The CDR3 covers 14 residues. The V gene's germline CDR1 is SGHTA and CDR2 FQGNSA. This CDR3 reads CASSSRRGDQPQHF. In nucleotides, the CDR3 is TGTGCCAGCAGCTCCCGACGGGGGGATCAGCCCCAGCATTTT. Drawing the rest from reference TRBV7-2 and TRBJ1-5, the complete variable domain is GAGVSQSPSNKVTEKGKDVELRCDPISGHTALYWYRQSLGQGLEFLIYFQGNSAPDKSGLPSDRFSAERTGGSVSTLTIQRTQQEDSAVYLCASSSRRGDQPQHFGDGTRLSIL.

CDR3 residues: CSVDLGNVLFF. The CDR3 bases are TGCAGCGTTGATCTCGGGAACGTTCTGTTTTTT. This sequence joins TRBV29-1 and TRBJ2-2; TRBD2 might be the D (5 bases). Germline V CDR1 and CDR2: SQVTM, ANQGSEA. This CDR3 is built from 11 residues. V was trimmed by 3 bases and J by 14 bases, leaving 13 bases between them.

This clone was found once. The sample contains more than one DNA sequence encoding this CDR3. DNA of the CDR3: TGCGCCAGCAGCCTGGCAGGAAGCTACGAGCAGTACTTC. It codes for CASSLAGSYEQYF. The chain recombines TRBV5-1 with TRBJ2-7; D is unclear. From germline, CDR1 is SGHRS and CDR2 YFSETQ. CDR3 size: 13 residues. Trimming pared 4 bases from V and 3 bases from J, leaving 11 bases between.

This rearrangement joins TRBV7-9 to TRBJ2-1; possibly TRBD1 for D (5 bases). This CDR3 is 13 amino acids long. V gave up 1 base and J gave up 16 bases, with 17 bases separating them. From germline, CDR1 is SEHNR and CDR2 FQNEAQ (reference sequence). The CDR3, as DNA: TGTGCCAGCAGCTTAGGGGGCTCTGGAGAACGCTTCTTC. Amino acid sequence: CASSLGGSGERFF.

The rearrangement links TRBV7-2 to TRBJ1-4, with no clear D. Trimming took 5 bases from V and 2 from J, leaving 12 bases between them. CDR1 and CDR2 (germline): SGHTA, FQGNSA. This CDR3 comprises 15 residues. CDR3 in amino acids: CASSARAGTNEKLFF. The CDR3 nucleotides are TGTGCCAGCAGCGCCCGGGCGGGTACTAATGAAAAACTGTTTTTT.

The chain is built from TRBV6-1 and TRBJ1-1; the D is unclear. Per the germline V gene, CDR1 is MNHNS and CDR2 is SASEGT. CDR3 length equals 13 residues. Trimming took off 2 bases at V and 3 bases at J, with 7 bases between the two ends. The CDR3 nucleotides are TGTGCCAGCAGTGAATTGCGGGACACTGAAGCTTTCTTT. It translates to CASSELRDTEAFF.

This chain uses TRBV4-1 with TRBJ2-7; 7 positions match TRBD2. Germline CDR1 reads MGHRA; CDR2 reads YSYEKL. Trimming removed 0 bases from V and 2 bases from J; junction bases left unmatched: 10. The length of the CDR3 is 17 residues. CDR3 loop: CASSQEPRTRTTYEQYF. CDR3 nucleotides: TGCGCCAGCAGCCAAGAACCCAGGACTAGAACAACCTACGAGCAGTACTTC.

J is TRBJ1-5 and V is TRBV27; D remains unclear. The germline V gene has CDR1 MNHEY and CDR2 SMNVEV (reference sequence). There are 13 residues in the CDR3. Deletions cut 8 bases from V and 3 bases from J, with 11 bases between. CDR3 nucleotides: TGTGCCAGCTCCCCGGGATACAATCAGCCCCAGCATTTT. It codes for CASSPGYNQPQHF.

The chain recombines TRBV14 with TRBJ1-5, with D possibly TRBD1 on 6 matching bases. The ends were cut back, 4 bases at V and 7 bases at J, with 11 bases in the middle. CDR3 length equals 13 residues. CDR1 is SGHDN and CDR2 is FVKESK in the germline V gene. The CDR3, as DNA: TGTGCCAGCAGCCGCAGGGGTGGGCAGCCCCAGCATTTT. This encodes CASSRRGGQPQHF.

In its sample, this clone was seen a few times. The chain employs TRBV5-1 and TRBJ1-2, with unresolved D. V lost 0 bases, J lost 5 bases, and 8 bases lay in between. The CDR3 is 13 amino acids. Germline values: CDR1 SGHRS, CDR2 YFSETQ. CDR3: CASSLETAYGYTF. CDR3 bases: TGCGCCAGCAGCTTGGAAACAGCATATGGCTACACCTTC.

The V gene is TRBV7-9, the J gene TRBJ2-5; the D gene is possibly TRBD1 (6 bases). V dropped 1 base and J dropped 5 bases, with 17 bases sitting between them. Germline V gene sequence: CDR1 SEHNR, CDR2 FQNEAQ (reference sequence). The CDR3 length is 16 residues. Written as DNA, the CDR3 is TGTGCCAGCAGCTTAGTGTGGGACACACCCTCGGAGACCCAGTACTTC. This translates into CASSLVWDTPSETQYF.

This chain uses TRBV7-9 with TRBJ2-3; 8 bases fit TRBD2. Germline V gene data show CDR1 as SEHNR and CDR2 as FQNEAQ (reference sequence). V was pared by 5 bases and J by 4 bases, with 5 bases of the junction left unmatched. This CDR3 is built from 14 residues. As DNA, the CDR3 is TGTGCCAGCAGCCGGGAGGGACGGTCAGATACGCAGTATTTT. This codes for CASSREGRSDTQYF.

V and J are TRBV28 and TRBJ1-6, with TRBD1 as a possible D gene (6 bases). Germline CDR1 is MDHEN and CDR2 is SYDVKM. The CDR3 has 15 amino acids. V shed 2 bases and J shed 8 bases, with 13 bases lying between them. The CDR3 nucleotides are TGTGCCAGCAGTTTAGGCCGGCAGGGGTATTCACCCCTCCACTTT. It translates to CASSLGRQGYSPLHF.

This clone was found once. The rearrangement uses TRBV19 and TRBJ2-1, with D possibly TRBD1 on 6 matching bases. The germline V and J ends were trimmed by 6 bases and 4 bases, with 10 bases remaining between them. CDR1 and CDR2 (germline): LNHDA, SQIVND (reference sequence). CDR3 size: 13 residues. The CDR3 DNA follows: TGTGCCAGTAGGGACAGTTGGTACAATGAGCAGTTCTTC. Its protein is CASRDSWYNEQFF. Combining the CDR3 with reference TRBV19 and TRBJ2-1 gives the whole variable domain DGGITQSPKYLFRKEGQNVTLSCEQNLNHDAMYWYRQDPGQGLRLIYYSQIVNDFQKGDIAEGYSVSREKKESFPLTVTSAQKNPTAFYLCASRDSWYNEQFFGPGTRLTVL.